The 17 T cell receptor beta chains given below trace back to one sample, sequenced in a study of human T cells and chemical hapten exposure. Stated time point: pre-sensitization, week 0. The treatment denotes: therapeutic diphenylcyclopropenone sensitization with weekly scalp DPC. One entry per CDR3 protein results from TCRdb running MiXCR on the RACE reads. Here the sample spans 250,000 or so distinct CDR3 sequences, roughly 7.7% being singletons. The sequenced sample was whole blood, obtained in connection with sensitization to the hapten diphenylcyclopropenone (DPC). These receptors originate from a man between 18 and 29 years old with alopecia areata. Some clones in this sample may be carry-over from other donors' samples.

This chain uses TRBV7-3 with TRBJ2-5; no firm D call. Germline V gene sequence: CDR1 SGHTA, CDR2 FQGTGA. The CDR3 contains 14 residues. Between the trimmed V and J ends, which lost 5 bases and 5 bases, there was a span of 15 bases. The DNA for the CDR3 is TGTGCCAGCAGCCCGGAAGGTTCGGTGGAGACCCAGTACTTC. Amino acids: CASSPEGSVETQYF.

This clonotype was seen repeatedly, ten times or more. The chain recombines TRBV20-1 with TRBJ2-3; D possibly uses TRBD1 or TRBD2 (5 bases each). The CDR3 has 13 residues. Germline V CDR1 and CDR2: DFQATT, SNEGSKA (reference sequence). V was shortened by 2 bases and J by 4 bases, with 10 bases between the two germline ends. As DNA, the CDR3 is TGCAGTGCTAGAACGGGACGGGCAGATACGCAGTATTTT. As protein: CSARTGRADTQYF.

This clonotype was found many times. The gene calls are TRBV12-3 or TRBV12-4 and TRBJ1-5; 7 bases are a match to TRBD1. Losses at the gene ends were 4 bases for V and 5 bases for J; bases not matched to a gene: 8. This CDR3 is built from 15 residues. In DNA form, the CDR3 reads TGTGCCAGCAGTTCTCAGGGGGGTGCGTATCAGCCCCAGCATTTT. Translation: CASSSQGGAYQPQHF.

This clonotype was counted between two and nine times. This sequence joins TRBV18 and TRBJ2-2, with 10 bases that match TRBD2. CDR3 length: 17 residues. CDR1 is KGHSH, CDR2 LQKENI, per germline. The ends lost 1 base at V and 4 bases at J; junction bases unmatched: 6. CDR3 nucleotide sequence: TGTGCCAGCTCACCACAGGATCTAGCGGGGGCCACCGGGGAGCTGTTTTTT. This encodes CASSPQDLAGATGELFF.

This clonotype has at least ten counts. The V gene is TRBV10-3, the J gene TRBJ1-6; no reliable D call. CDR1 and CDR2 from the germline V gene are ENHRY and SYGVKD. The CDR3 runs 15 residues. V lost 10 bases and J lost 0, with 13 bases in between. The CDR3 spells CATQEESSYNSPLHF. CDR3 DNA sequence: TGTGCCACCCAAGAAGAGAGCTCCTATAATTCACCCCTCCACTTT.

The chain combines TRBV7-9 with TRBJ1-1; D perhaps matches TRBD1 (6 bases). The germline CDR1 and CDR2 sequences are SEHNR and FQNEAQ (reference sequence). The V end lost 5 bases, the J end lost 1 base, and 14 bases lay between the germline ends. This CDR3 is built from 15 residues. The CDR3 loop is CASSPPRTENTEAFF. DNA for the CDR3: TGTGCCAGCAGCCCCCCCCGGACAGAGAACACTGAAGCTTTCTTT. Together with reference TRBV7-9 and TRBJ1-1, the CDR3 gives the full variable domain: DTGVSQNPRHKITKRGQNVTFRCDPISEHNRLYWYRQTLGQGPEFLTYFQNEAQLEKSRLLSDRFSAERPKGSFSTLEIQRTEQGDSAMYLCASSPPRTENTEAFFGQGTRLTVV.

The rearrangement links TRBV29-1 to TRBJ2-2; D is unresolved. The V gene lost 0 bases and the J gene lost 7 bases, with 6 bases spanning the gap. CDR1 is SQVTM, CDR2 ANQGSEA, per germline. The CDR3 has 12 residues. CDR3 sequence: CSVEDWGGELFF. The CDR3 DNA sequence: TGCAGCGTTGAAGACTGGGGCGGGGAGCTGTTTTTT.

This clonotype was seen ten or more times. This chain links TRBV2 with TRBJ2-5; D gene uncertain. The CDR3 loop spans 10 amino acids. V was pared by 1 base and J by 6 bases, with 0 bases between. The germline CDR1 and CDR2 sequences are SNHLY and FYNNEI. The CDR3 region has the DNA TGTGCCAGCAGTGAAGAGACCCAGTACTTC. Protein: CASSEETQYF. The whole variable domain, filled in from reference TRBV2 and TRBJ2-5, reads EPEVTQTPSHQVTQMGQEVILRCVPISNHLYFYWYRQILGQKVEFLVSFYNNEISEKSEIFDDQFSVERPDGSNFTLKIRSTKLEDSAMYFCASSEETQYFGPGTRLLVL.

This clonotype appeared a few times. This rearrangement joins TRBV4-1 to TRBJ2-7; D may be TRBD1 (5 bases). Germline CDR1 is MGHRA and CDR2 is YSYEKL. The CDR3 runs 14 residues. Trimming removed 1 base at V and 1 base at J, with 8 bases between. This chain's CDR3 is CASSQAGRSYEQYF. As DNA, the CDR3 is TGCGCCAGCAGCCAAGCAGGGCGGTCCTACGAGCAGTACTTC.

This clonotype was detected a few times. The rearrangement uses TRBV7-2 and TRBJ2-3, with a tentative D call TRBD1 (5 bases). V gave up 1 base and J gave up 2 bases, with 13 bases separating them. CDR3 length equals 16 residues. In germline, CDR1 is SGHTA, CDR2 FQGNSA. The CDR3 reads CASSLGRRQTTDTQYF. The CDR3 coding sequence is TGTGCCAGCAGCTTAGGCAGGCGACAGACCACAGATACGCAGTATTTT.

This clonotype was detected ten times or more. The J gene is TRBJ2-1, the V gene TRBV6-5; 8 bases align to TRBD2. This CDR3 is 16 amino acids long. The ends lost 4 bases at V and 4 bases at J; junction bases unmatched: 9. Germline V gene lookup returns CDR1 MNHEY and CDR2 SVGAGI. CDR3: CASSSLSGAPYNEQFF. As DNA, the CDR3 is TGTGCCAGCAGTTCCCTTAGCGGGGCTCCTTACAATGAGCAGTTCTTC.

This clonotype was counted between two and nine times. The CDR3 reads CASSPTGTVTSFSKNIQYF. CDR3 nucleotide sequence: TGTGCCAGCAGCCCGACCGGGACAGTAACCTCCTTTTCCAAAAACATTCAGTACTTC. The V gene is TRBV7-9, the J gene TRBJ2-4; TRBD1 agrees at 7 bases. The length of the CDR3 is 19 residues. Germline values: CDR1 SEHNR, CDR2 FQNEAQ (reference sequence). With V trimmed by 5 bases and J by 2 bases, 18 bases remained unmatched. The full variable domain, rest sourced from reference TRBV7-9 and TRBJ2-4, is DTGVSQNPRHKITKRGQNVTFRCDPISEHNRLYWYRQTLGQGPEFLTYFQNEAQLEKSRLLSDRFSAERPKGSFSTLEIQRTEQGDSAMYLCASSPTGTVTSFSKNIQYFGAGTRLSVL.

This clonotype was observed a handful of times. The chain employs TRBV5-4 and TRBJ1-6; D may be TRBD1 (5 bases). This CDR3 region has 16 residues. V lost 3 bases and J lost 5, with 15 bases in between. Germline V gene sequence: CDR1 SGHNT, CDR2 YYREEE (reference sequence). CDR3 bases: TGTGCCAGCAGCTACGGGGCAGGGAGTAATAATTCACCCCTCCACTTT. This sequence encodes CASSYGAGSNNSPLHF. Based on the CDR3 plus reference TRBV5-4 and TRBJ1-6, the full variable domain is ETGVTQSPTHLIKTRGQQVTLRCSSQSGHNTVSWYQQALGQGPQFIFQYYREEENGRGNFPPRFSGLQFPNYSSELNVNALELDDSALYLCASSYGAGSNNSPLHFGNGTRLTVT.

The rearrangement uses TRBV11-2 and TRBJ1-4; 7 nucleotides align to TRBD1. The CDR3 is 13 amino acids. CDR1 SGHAT and CDR2 FQNNGV come from the germline V gene. After removal of 4 bases from V and 8 bases from J, the junction contained 4 bases not matched to a gene. The CDR3 coding sequence is TGTGCCAGCAGCTCTTCGACAGGGGAAAAACTGTTTTTT. Its translation is CASSSSTGEKLFF.

This clonotype was recorded a few times. The chain is built from TRBV3-1 and TRBJ2-6; D not resolved. The CDR3 length is 16 residues. V lost 2 bases and J 0 bases, leaving 8 bases between the germline ends. In germline, CDR1 is LGHDT, CDR2 YNNKEL (reference sequence). DNA of the CDR3: TGTGCCAGCAGCCAATTGGCTACCTCTGGGGCCAACGTCCTGACTTTC. It is translated as CASSQLATSGANVLTF.

This clonotype appeared a few times. The chain links TRBV12-3 or TRBV12-4 to TRBJ2-3; 8 bases match TRBD2. Germline trimming cut 6 bases from V and 5 bases from J; bases unmatched to any gene: 4. The CDR3 contains 13 residues. This CDR3 is CASSGGAEDTQYF. The CDR3 DNA reads as TGTGCCAGCAGCGGGGGGGCGGAAGATACGCAGTATTTT.

The rearrangement uses TRBV6-2 or TRBV6-3 and TRBJ2-7; 8 bases match TRBD1. Trimming removed 6 bases from V and 1 base from J; junction bases left unmatched: 5. CDR1 MNHEY and CDR2 SVGEGT come from the germline V gene. The CDR3 totals 14 residues. CDR3 region: CASRQGVPSYEQYF. The CDR3 bases are TGTGCCAGCAGACAGGGGGTTCCATCCTACGAGCAGTACTTC.